This passage covers 4 T cell receptor beta chains from one sample sequenced in a study of blood T cell repertoires in COVID-19. Data came from immunoSEQ multiplex PCR; TCRdb stores just in-frame clones and leaves some out. Among around 63,000 clones, approximately 92% were seen once, and the ten largest hold about 20%. Sample: peripheral blood. The receptors here all came from a woman aged 60-70 years with COVID-19, enrolled during active disease.

The CDR3 DNA sequence: TGTGCCAGCAGCTTAGCGCAGAATGAGCAGTTCTTC. It translates to CASSLAQNEQFF. The rearrangement joins TRBV11-3 to TRBJ2-1; D call uncertain. CDR1 is SGHNT and CDR2 is YENEEA in the germline V gene. V was cut by 1 base and J by 7 bases, with 5 bases left in between. The CDR3 is 12 residues long.

CDR3 region: CATSREGGLQAFF. CDR3 nucleotide sequence: TGTGCCACCAGCAGGGAGGGTGGCCTTCAGGCTTTCTTT. The V and J genes are TRBV15 and TRBJ1-1; D unclear. The germline CDR1 and CDR2 sequences are LNHNV and YYDKDF (reference sequence). The CDR3 covers 13 residues. Trimming took off 3 bases at V and 11 bases at J, with 16 bases between the two ends.

The chain joins TRBV2 to TRBJ2-3, with 11 bases that match TRBD1. CDR3 length equals 15 residues. Trimming at V came to 6 bases and at J to 3 bases, leaving 5 bases not matched to a gene. Germline CDR1 reads SNHLY; CDR2 reads FYNNEI. This chain's CDR3 is CASRGQGDATDTQYF. The CDR3, as DNA: TGTGCCAGCAGGGGACAGGGGGACGCAACAGATACGCAGTATTTT.

The V call is TRBV19, the J call TRBJ1-5, with D perhaps matching TRBD1 (5 bases). Trimming took off 7 bases at V and 5 bases at J, with 15 bases between the two ends. CDR1 is LNHDA, CDR2 SQIVND, per germline (reference sequence). CDR3 size: 14 residues. CDR3 amino acids: CASNPQVTHQPQHF. The CDR3 coding sequence is TGTGCCAGTAACCCACAGGTAACCCATCAGCCCCAGCATTTT.